This record covers a single T cell receptor (beta chain). The antigen remains undetermined. This entry is derived from a study of OX40 agonist ivuxolimab in advanced cancers. Study at large: Patients were given ivuxolimab, an antibody that agonizes OX40 (CD134). Study observations and caveats: At doses 0.1 to 3.0 mg/kg, CD4+ and CD8+ clones expanded. Expanded clones were, on average, more numerous in CD8+ T cells than in CD4+.

Measured with immunoSEQ multiplex PCR; TCRdb has only the in-frame clones, and not every one. Here the sample spans about 68,000 clones, 85% being singletons. Germline assignment: CDR1 MNHEY and CDR2 SMNVEV (reference sequence). The CDR3 consists of 14 residues. Trimming cost V 6 bases and J 2 bases; bases outside gene matches: 6. The chain couples TRBV27 to TRBJ1-1; 7 nucleotides align to TRBD1. The input for sequencing was CD4+ or CD8+ T cells sorted from blood, taken in a trial of the OX40 agonist ivuxolimab. The receptor's source is an adult with an advanced solid tumor such as melanoma, head and neck, liver or kidney cancer. CDR3 sequence: CASSRTGDNTEAFF. The CDR3 DNA follows: TGTGCCAGCAGCCGGACAGGAGACAACACTGAAGCTTTCTTT.